The 10 T cell receptor beta chains below come from one sample, sequenced in a study of regulatory T cells in long-lasting Graves disease. Through Arm-PCR of CDR3 regions and iRepertoire HTBI primers, TCR beta libraries were built. TCRdb reprocessed the multiplex PCR reads with MiXCR, giving one entry per CDR3 protein. The top ten hold less than 30% of the sample, which has roughly 440,000 distinct CDR3 sequences, 15% to 20% seen once. Time point reported: newly diagnosed GD, antithyroid drugs for less than 3 months. PBMC RNA was the source of the TCR library. The same sample was also used in a study of T cells in Graves' hyperthyroidism and ophthalmopathy.

The input for sequencing was peripheral blood mononuclear cells (PBMCs), taken at new diagnosis, from a patient treated with antithyroid drugs. These receptors were taken from a woman aged 18-29 years with Graves disease.

This clonotype was seen repeatedly, ten times or more. The rearrangement joins TRBV7-9 to TRBJ2-1, with 14 positions matching TRBD2. Losses at the gene ends were 6 bases for V and 1 base for J; bases not matched to a gene: 14. The CDR3 spans 20 residues. CDR1 and CDR2 from the germline V gene are SEHNR and FQNEAQ (reference sequence). CDR3 DNA sequence: TGTGCCAGCAGTCCCCGACTAGCGGGAGGGCCTCTTGAGTCCTACAATGAGCAGTTCTTC. Its protein is CASSPRLAGGPLESYNEQFF.

Only one count was recorded for this clonotype. The genes are TRBV12-3 or TRBV12-4 and TRBJ1-4; no definite D call. V was cut by 3 bases and J by 0 bases, with 8 bases left in between. The CDR3 extends over 15 amino acids. The CDR3 is CASSLYSSTNEKLFF. The CDR3 region has the DNA TGTGCCAGCAGTTTGTACAGTTCAACTAATGAAAAACTGTTTTTT.

As for this clonotype: It may be a read error: a sequence one base away is much more abundant. The chain uses TRBV12-3 or TRBV12-4 and TRBJ2-1; D ambiguous. The CDR3 totals 13 residues. V gave up 3 bases and J gave up 10 bases, with 13 bases separating them. Written as DNA, the CDR3 is TGTGCCAGCAGTTTTGCCGAGCGCTACGAGCAGTTCTTC. This encodes CASSFAERYEQFF.

The sample holds many counts of this clonotype. The rearrangement links TRBV9 to TRBJ2-7; 8 bases align to TRBD2. Germline V gives CDR1 SGDLS, CDR2 YYNGEE. The CDR3 is 15 residues long. With V trimmed by 4 bases and J by 3 bases, 9 bases remained unmatched. The CDR3 reads CASSPREGPYYEQYF. The CDR3 DNA is TGTGCCAGCAGCCCTCGGGAGGGGCCCTACTACGAGCAGTACTTC.

This clonotype was picked up many times. This rearrangement joins TRBV20-1 to TRBJ2-3; 8 nucleotides match TRBD2. There are 16 residues in the CDR3. Germline values: CDR1 DFQATT, CDR2 SNEGSKA (reference sequence). V lost 0 bases to trimming and J lost 3 bases; unmatched junction nucleotides: 8. The CDR3 coding sequence is TGCAGTGCTAGAGATCCAACTAGCGGCCTTACAGATACGCAGTATTTT. Translation: CSARDPTSGLTDTQYF.

The V gene is TRBV12-3 or TRBV12-4, the J gene TRBJ2-7; 11 bases align to TRBD2. The CDR3 length is 17 residues. The junction had 12 bases not matched to a gene; V was cut back by 5 bases and J by 3 bases. The CDR3 bases are TGTGCCAGCAGTCCACCGAAGACCGGGACTAGCGGCTACGAGCAGTACTTC. It specifies CASSPPKTGTSGYEQYF.

This clonotype was observed a handful of times. The rearrangement uses TRBV28 and TRBJ2-1, with TRBD2 as a possible D gene (6 bases). V was trimmed by 4 bases and J by 6 bases, leaving 25 bases between them. Germline loops: CDR1 MDHEN, CDR2 SYDVKM. This CDR3 is built from 18 residues. CDR3 DNA: TGTGCCAGCAGTTCCCGCCCGGGTTGGGAGGACACCTTCAATGAGCAGTTCTTC. This encodes CASSSRPGWEDTFNEQFF. Variable domain in full (rest from reference TRBV28 and TRBJ2-1): DVKVTQSSRYLVKRTGEKVFLECVQDMDHENMFWYRQDPGLGLRLIYFSYDVKMKEKGDIPEGYSVSREKKERFSLILESASTNQTSMYLCASSSRPGWEDTFNEQFFGPGTRLTVL.

V gene TRBV7-2 combines with J gene TRBJ2-7, with TRBD2 identical over 7 bases. CDR1 is SGHTA, CDR2 FQGNSA, per germline. There are 13 residues in the CDR3. With 2 bases clipped from V and 5 bases from J, the junction kept 3 bases outside the gene matches. CDR3 nucleotide sequence: TGTGCCAGCAGCTTATTCGCGGGAGACGAGCAGTACTTC. Residues: CASSLFAGDEQYF.

In this sample, this clonotype turned up many times. This chain joins TRBV10-3 and TRBJ2-3; 9 nucleotides line up with TRBD2. Germline values: CDR1 ENHRY, CDR2 SYGVKD. This CDR3 has 15 amino acids. Losses at the gene ends were 4 bases for V and 7 bases for J; bases not matched to a gene: 9. CDR3 residues: CAISAIAGVDHTQYF. The CDR3, as DNA: TGTGCCATCAGTGCCATAGCGGGAGTCGATCATACGCAGTATTTT.

This clonotype has more than one count but fewer than ten. The rearrangement uses TRBV20-1 and TRBJ2-5; D may be TRBD1 (6 bases). V was cut by 5 bases and J by 1 base, with 11 bases left in between. The CDR3 contains 13 residues. Germline values: CDR1 DFQATT, CDR2 SNEGSKA (reference sequence). As DNA, the CDR3 is TGCAGTGCTTCCGACAGGAGCCAAGAGACCCAGTACTTC. It is translated as CSASDRSQETQYF.